The TCR beta chain under discussion was sequenced for a study of blood T cell repertoires in COVID-19. Germline V lookup: CDR1 MDHEN, CDR2 SYDVKM. With 2 bases clipped from V and 5 bases from J, the junction kept 4 bases outside the gene matches. CDR3 length: 15 amino acids. As originally analysed: Counts of nucleated cells, estimated from reference gene primer amplification, were obtained. Sequencing was performed with immunoSEQ multiplex PCR; in TCRdb, only in-frame clones are kept and a portion is missing. The V and J calls and the clone size are those of that table, but D and trimming were determined from the DNA. The data show some 290,000 clones, 87% seen once.

The rearrangement links TRBV28 to TRBJ2-5; 11 bases line up with TRBD1. Material for sequencing was peripheral blood. The source is a woman aged 45-65 years who had recovered from COVID-19. The CDR3 DNA reads TGTGCCAGCAGTTTAGGACAGGGGGCGAGGGAGACCCAGTACTTC. Translated: CASSLGQGARETQYF.